This TCR beta chain was found in a study of response to subunit inactivated influenza vaccine. MiXCR, run by TCRdb on the RT-PCR reads, gives a single entry per CDR3 protein. The data hold about 570,000 distinct CDR3 sequences, with 11% observed a single time. The V gene lost 6 bases and the J gene lost 1 base, with 15 bases spanning the gap. The length of the CDR3 is 15 residues. These data are also associated with another study on T cells expressing NK-cell markers. That paper adds: Scientists made TCR beta cDNA using 5'RACE template switching with UMIs. It was sorted CD3+CD56-NKG2C+, CD3+CD56+NKG2C- and CD3+CD56+NKG2C+ T cells that provided the TCR beta repertoires. Of the CD8+ T cells in about 6 donors, 1.0-7.0% belonged to dominant NKG2C+ clonotypes. Also leading the CD3+CD56-NKG2C+ fraction in a few donors were these clonotypes.

The genes are TRBV12-3 or TRBV12-4 and TRBJ1-1; TRBD1 might be the D (6 bases). This sample comprised PBMCs from blood, obtained on the day of vaccination. The TCR sequence derives from a man aged 45-65 years who received an inactivated influenza vaccine. The CDR3 sequence: CASSRTTGRNTEAFF. The DNA for the CDR3 is TGTGCCAGCAGCCGGACTACAGGGAGGAACACTGAAGCTTTCTTT.